These 6 T cell receptor beta chains came from one sample sequenced in a study of spatial heterogeneity in lung cancer. Noted time point: sample taken at primary tumor resection. Without sorting, whole RNA was sequenced from tumor, nontumor lung or frozen PBMC. TCRdb ran MiXCR on the 5' RACE reads and lists one entry per CDR3 protein. The sample carries more than 20,000 distinct CDR3 sequences, around 5% recorded once. The sample here was PBMCs, taken at surgery. All receptors derive from a male donor with early-stage non-small cell lung cancer.

This clonotype showed up many times. V usage is TRBV24-1 and J usage is TRBJ2-3; 8 bases are shared with TRBD2. CDR1 is KGHDR, CDR2 SFDVKD, per germline. J gave up 1 base and V 4 bases, and 3 bases lay outside the gene matches. This CDR3 has 15 amino acids. CDR3 nucleotide sequence: TGTGCCACCAGTGACCCGACTAGCGGCACAGATACGCAGTATTTT. Residues: CATSDPTSGTDTQYF.

There are a few counts of this clonotype. Sequence at one end of the junction differs from germline and may be a read error. This chain connects TRBV6-4 to TRBJ2-1; 9 nucleotides match TRBD2. The CDR3 length is 15 residues. From germline, CDR1 is MRHNA and CDR2 SNTAGT. The CDR3 protein is CASSDSAGGARKQFF. The CDR3 DNA is TGTGCCAGCAGTGACTCCGCGGGGGGGGCTAGGAAGCAGTTCTTT.

In this sample, this clonotype turned up many times. V gene TRBV29-1 combines with J gene TRBJ2-7; TRBD2 is a possible D gene (5 bases). CDR3 size: 17 residues. Trimming left V 7 bases short and J 2 bases short, with 27 bases between. CDR1 and CDR2 (germline): SQVTM, ANQGSEA. CDR3 nucleotide sequence: TGCAGCGCCCTAGCATATACGGAACGGAGGTCAACCTACGAGCAGTACTTC. Encoded protein: CSALAYTERRSTYEQYF.

This clonotype ranks as medium-sized. The V call is TRBV7-9, the J call TRBJ1-3; the D is unclear. CDR3 length: 14 amino acids. V lost 5 bases and J 4 bases, leaving 12 bases between the germline ends. Germline V gene lookup returns CDR1 SEHNR and CDR2 FQNEAQ (reference sequence). CDR3 sequence reads: CASSPDRAGNTIYF. CDR3 bases: TGTGCCAGCAGCCCTGACCGGGCGGGAAACACCATATATTTT.

At least ten counts were recorded for this clonotype. This chain links TRBV6-5 with TRBJ1-3; D gene uncertain. The CDR3 is 14 residues long. V lost 5 bases and J 2 bases, leaving 10 bases between the germline ends. Germline V lookup: CDR1 MNHEY, CDR2 SVGAGI. CDR3 protein: CASSPSGAGNTIYF. DNA of the CDR3: TGTGCCAGCAGTCCCTCCGGGGCTGGAAACACCATATATTTT.

This clonotype was observed many times. V is TRBV20-1 and J is TRBJ2-1; tentatively, D is TRBD2 (6 bases). CDR3 size: 13 residues. Germline loops: CDR1 DFQATT, CDR2 SNEGSKA (reference sequence). Deletions cut 3 bases from V and 10 bases from J, with 16 bases between. The CDR3 region is CSASSGGSGEQFF. CDR3 nucleotides: TGCAGTGCTAGTTCCGGGGGTTCGGGAGAGCAGTTCTTC.